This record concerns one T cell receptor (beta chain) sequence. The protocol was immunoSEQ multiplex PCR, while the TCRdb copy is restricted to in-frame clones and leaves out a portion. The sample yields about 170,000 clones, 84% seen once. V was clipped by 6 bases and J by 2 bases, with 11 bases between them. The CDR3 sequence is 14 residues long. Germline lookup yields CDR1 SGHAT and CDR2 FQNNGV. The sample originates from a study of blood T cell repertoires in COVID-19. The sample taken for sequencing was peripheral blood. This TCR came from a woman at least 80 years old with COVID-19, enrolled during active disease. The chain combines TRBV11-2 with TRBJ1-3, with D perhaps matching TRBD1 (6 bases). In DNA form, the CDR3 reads TGTGCCAGCAGGATAACAGGGACTGGAAACACCATATATTTT. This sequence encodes CASRITGTGNTIYF.